The T cell receptor beta chain described here comes from a study of CD8 T cells in Susac syndrome. Study-wide results and caveats: A relatively small number of individuals underwent TCR sequencing and HLA analysis.

From blood CD8+ and CD4+ T cells, the TCR beta chain was sequenced. TEMRA cells were FACS-enriched and CD8+ and CD4+ T cells negatively isolated. RNA was extracted with the RNeasy kit, and a quantity of about 0.45 to 1 ug was reverse transcribed using random hexamers. MiXCR, run by TCRdb on the immunoSEQ multiplex PCR reads, gives a single entry per CDR3 protein. This table holds a few hundred thousand distinct CDR3 sequences, 92% found once. A note on this clonotype: Its antigen is undetermined.

The sequenced sample was CD4+ T cells from PBMCs. This clonotype originated in a human donor with multiple sclerosis.

The CDR3 sequence is CASSKSSGGVTDTQYF. Here the CDR3 DNA reads TGTGCCAGCAGCAAATCTAGCGGGGGGGTAACAGATACGCAGTATTTT. V and J are TRBV6-1 and TRBJ2-3; 12 nucleotides align to TRBD2. Germline V lookup: CDR1 MNHNS, CDR2 SASEGT. With V trimmed by 6 bases and J by 3 bases, 7 bases remained unmatched. The CDR3 loop spans 16 amino acids.